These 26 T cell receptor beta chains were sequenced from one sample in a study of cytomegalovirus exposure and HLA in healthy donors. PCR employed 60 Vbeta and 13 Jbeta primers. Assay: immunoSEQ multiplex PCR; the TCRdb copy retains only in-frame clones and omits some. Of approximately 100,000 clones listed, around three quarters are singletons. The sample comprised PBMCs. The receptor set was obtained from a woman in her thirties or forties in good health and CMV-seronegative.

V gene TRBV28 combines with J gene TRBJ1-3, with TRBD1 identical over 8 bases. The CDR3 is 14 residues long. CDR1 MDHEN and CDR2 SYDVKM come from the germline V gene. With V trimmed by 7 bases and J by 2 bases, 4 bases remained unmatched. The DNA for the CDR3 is TGTGCCAGCACCCCGACAGGGGCTGGAAACACCATATATTTT. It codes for CASTPTGAGNTIYF.

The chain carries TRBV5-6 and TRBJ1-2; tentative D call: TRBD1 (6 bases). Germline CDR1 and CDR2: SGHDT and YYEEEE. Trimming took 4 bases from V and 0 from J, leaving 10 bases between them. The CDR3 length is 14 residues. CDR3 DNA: TGTGCCAGCAGCCCGGACAGTGCTAACTATGGCTACACCTTC. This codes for CASSPDSANYGYTF. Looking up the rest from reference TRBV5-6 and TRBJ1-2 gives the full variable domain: DAGVTQSPTHLIKTRGQQVTLRCSPKSGHDTVSWYQQALGQGPQFIFQYYEEEERQRGNFPDRFSGHQFPNYSSELNVNALLLGDSALYLCASSPDSANYGYTFGSGTRLTVV.

The CDR3 reads CASSELTSEYNEQFF. Here the CDR3 DNA reads TGTGCCAGCAGTGAACTTACTAGCGAGTACAATGAGCAGTTCTTC. This chain joins TRBV2 and TRBJ2-1; 7 positions match TRBD2. J lost 4 bases, V lost 2 bases, and 5 bases had no gene match. Per germline, CDR1 SNHLY and CDR2 FYNNEI. The CDR3 totals 15 residues. Combining the CDR3 with reference TRBV2 and TRBJ2-1 gives the whole variable domain EPEVTQTPSHQVTQMGQEVILRCVPISNHLYFYWYRQILGQKVEFLVSFYNNEISEKSEIFDDQFSVERPDGSNFTLKIRSTKLEDSAMYFCASSELTSEYNEQFFGPGTRLTVL.

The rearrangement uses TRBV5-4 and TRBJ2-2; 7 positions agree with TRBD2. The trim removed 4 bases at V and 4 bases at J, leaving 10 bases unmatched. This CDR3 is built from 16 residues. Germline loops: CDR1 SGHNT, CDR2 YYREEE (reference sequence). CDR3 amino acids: CASSQEAGASTGELFF. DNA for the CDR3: TGTGCCAGCAGCCAAGAGGCGGGAGCGAGCACCGGGGAGCTGTTTTTT.

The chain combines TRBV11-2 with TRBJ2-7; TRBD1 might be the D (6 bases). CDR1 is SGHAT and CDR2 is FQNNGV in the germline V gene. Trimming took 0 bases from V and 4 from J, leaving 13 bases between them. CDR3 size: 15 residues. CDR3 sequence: CASSLDGDIGYEQYF. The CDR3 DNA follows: TGTGCCAGCAGCTTAGACGGGGACATCGGGTACGAGCAGTACTTC.

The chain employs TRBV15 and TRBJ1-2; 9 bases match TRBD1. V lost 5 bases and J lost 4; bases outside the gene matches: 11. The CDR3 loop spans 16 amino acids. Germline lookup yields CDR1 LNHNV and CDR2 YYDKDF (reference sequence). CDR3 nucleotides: TGTGCCACCAGCCGACCAGGGACAGGGATCGCCTATGGCTACACCTTC. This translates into CATSRPGTGIAYGYTF.

The CDR3 bases are TGCGCCAGCAGCCAAGGGGCCTACACTGAAGCTTTCTTT. Translated, it gives CASSQGAYTEAFF. The chain is built from TRBV4-3 and TRBJ1-1; D is undetermined. Germline CDR1 and CDR2: LGHNA and YSLEER. The V and J ends lost 1 base and 3 bases respectively, with 6 bases between them. The CDR3 runs 13 residues.

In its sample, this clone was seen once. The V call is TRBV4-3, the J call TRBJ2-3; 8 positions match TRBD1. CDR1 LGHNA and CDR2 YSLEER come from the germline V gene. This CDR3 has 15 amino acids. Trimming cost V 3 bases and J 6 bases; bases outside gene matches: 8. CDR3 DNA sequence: TGCGCCAGCAGCCACCGGGACAGGCTAAGGGATACGCAGTATTTT. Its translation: CASSHRDRLRDTQYF.

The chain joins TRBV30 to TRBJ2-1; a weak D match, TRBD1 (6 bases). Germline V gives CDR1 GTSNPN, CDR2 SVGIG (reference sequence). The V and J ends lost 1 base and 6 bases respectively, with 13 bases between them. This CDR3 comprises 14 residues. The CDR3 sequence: CAWSAGKGGNEQFF. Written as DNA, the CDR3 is TGTGCCTGGAGTGCGGGGAAAGGGGGCAATGAGCAGTTCTTC.

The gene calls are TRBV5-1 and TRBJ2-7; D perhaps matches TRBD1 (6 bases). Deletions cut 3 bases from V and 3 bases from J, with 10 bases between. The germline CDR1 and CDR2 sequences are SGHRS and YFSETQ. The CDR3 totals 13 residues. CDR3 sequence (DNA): TGCGCCAGCAGCTCGACAGGCCGCTACGAGCAGTACTTC. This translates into CASSSTGRYEQYF.

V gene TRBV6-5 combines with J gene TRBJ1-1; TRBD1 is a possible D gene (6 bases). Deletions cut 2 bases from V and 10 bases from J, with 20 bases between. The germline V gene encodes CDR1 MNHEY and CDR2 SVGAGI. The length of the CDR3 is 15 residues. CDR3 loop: CASSYGKQGGEGAFF. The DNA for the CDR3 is TGTGCCAGCAGTTACGGGAAACAGGGAGGGGAGGGAGCTTTCTTT.

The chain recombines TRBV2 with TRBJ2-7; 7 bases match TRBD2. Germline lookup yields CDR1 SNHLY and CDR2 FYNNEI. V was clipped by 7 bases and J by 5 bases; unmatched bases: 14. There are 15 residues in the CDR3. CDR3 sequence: CASKSGGSGTNEQYF. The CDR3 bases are TGTGCCAGCAAAAGTGGGGGGAGCGGGACCAACGAGCAGTACTTC.

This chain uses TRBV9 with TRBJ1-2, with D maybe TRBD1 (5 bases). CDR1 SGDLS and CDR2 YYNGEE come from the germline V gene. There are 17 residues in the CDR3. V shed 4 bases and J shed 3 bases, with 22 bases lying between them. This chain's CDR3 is CASSPRGGTESDYGYTF. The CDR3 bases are TGTGCCAGCAGCCCCCGCGGGGGAACGGAATCCGACTATGGCTACACCTTC.

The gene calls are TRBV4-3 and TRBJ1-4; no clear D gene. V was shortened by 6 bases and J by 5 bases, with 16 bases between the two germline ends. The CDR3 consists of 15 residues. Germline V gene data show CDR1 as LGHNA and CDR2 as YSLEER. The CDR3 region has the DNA TGCGCCAGCAGACCTTCGGGAAATGTAAATGAAAAACTGTTTTTT. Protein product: CASRPSGNVNEKLFF.

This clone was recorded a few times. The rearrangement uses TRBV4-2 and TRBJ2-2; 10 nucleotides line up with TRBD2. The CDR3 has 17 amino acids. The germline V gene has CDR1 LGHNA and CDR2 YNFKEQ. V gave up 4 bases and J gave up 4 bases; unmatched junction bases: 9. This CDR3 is CASSPQLAGLVTGELFF. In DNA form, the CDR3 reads TGTGCCAGCAGCCCCCAACTAGCGGGATTAGTCACCGGGGAGCTGTTTTTT.

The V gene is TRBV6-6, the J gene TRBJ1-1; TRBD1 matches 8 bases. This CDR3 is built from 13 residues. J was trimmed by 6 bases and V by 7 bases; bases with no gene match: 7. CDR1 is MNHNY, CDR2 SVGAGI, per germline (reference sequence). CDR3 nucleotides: TGTGCCAGCATTATGGACAGGGACGCTGAAGCTTTCTTT. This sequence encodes CASIMDRDAEAFF.

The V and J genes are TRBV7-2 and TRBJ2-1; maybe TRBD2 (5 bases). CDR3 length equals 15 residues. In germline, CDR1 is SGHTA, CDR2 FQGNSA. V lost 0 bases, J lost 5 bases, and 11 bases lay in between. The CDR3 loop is CASSLAGGSNNEQFF. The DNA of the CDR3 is TGTGCCAGCAGCTTAGCTGGCGGGTCTAACAATGAGCAGTTCTTC.

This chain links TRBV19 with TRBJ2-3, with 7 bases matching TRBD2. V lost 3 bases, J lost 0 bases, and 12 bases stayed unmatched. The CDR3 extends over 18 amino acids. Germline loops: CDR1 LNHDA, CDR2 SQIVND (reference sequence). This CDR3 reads CASSMLMGLQQSTDTQYF. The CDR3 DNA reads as TGTGCCAGTAGTATGCTAATGGGACTACAGCAAAGCACAGATACGCAGTATTTT.

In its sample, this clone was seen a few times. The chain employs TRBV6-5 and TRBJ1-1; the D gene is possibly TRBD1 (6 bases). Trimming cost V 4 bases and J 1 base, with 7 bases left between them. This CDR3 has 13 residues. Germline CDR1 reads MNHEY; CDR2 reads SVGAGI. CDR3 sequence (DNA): TGTGCCAGCAGTTGGGGACAGAACACTGAAGCTTTCTTT. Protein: CASSWGQNTEAFF.

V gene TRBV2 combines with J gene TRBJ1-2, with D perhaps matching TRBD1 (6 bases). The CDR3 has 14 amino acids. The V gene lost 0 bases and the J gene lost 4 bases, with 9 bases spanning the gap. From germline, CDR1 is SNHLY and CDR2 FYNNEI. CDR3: CASSEAGTTYGYTF. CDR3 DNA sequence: TGTGCCAGCAGTGAAGCCGGGACAACCTATGGCTACACCTTC.

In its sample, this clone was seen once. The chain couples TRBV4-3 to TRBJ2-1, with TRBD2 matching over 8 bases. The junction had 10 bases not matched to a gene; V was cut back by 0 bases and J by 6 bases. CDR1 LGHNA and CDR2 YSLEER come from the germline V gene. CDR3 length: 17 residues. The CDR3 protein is CASSQDTGSGTSNEQFF. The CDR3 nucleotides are TGCGCCAGCAGCCAAGATACTGGTAGCGGGACGTCCAATGAGCAGTTCTTC.

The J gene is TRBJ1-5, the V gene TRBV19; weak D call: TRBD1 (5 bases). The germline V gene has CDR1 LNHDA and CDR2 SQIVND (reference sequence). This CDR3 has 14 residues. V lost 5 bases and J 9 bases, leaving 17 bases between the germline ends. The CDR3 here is CASSQGSPERPQHF. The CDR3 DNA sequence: TGTGCCAGTAGTCAGGGCAGCCCCGAGAGGCCCCAGCATTTT.

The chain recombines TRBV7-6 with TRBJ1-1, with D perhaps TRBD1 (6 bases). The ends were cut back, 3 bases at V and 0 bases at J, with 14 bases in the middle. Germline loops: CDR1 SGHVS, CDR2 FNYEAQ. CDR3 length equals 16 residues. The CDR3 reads CASSFSRDTLNTEAFF. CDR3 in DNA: TGTGCCAGCAGCTTTAGCCGGGACACCCTGAACACTGAAGCTTTCTTT.

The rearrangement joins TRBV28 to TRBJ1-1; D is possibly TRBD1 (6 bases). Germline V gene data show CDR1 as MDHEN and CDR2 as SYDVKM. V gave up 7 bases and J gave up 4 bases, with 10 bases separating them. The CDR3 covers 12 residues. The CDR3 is CASISGVTEAFF. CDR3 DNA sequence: TGTGCCAGCATTTCAGGGGTCACTGAAGCTTTCTTT.

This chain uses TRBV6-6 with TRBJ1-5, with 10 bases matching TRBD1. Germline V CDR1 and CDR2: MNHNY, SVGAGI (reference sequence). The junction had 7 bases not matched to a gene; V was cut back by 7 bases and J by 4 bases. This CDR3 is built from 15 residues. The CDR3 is CASNNPGQGNQPQHF. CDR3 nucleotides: TGTGCCAGCAATAACCCGGGACAGGGGAATCAGCCCCAGCATTTT.

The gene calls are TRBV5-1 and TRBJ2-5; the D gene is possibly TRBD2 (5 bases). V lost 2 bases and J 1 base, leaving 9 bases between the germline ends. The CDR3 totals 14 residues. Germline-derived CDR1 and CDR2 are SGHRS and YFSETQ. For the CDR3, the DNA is TGCGCCAGCAGCTTAGGACTCGCCCAAGAGACCCAGTACTTC. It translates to CASSLGLAQETQYF.